The 21 T cell receptor beta chains below were found in one sample sequenced in a study of blood T cell repertoires in COVID-19. The method was immunoSEQ multiplex PCR; TCRdb's version includes in-frame clones alone and lacks a portion of them. This sample yields some 200,000 clones, of which around 88% are seen a single time; around 1.5% belongs to the top ten. Sequencing was carried out using peripheral blood. Source of these receptors: a man aged 18 to 29 with active or convalescent COVID-19.

This rearrangement joins TRBV6-2 or TRBV6-3 to TRBJ2-7, with D unresolved. CDR3 size: 13 residues. With 2 bases removed from V and 6 bases from J, the gap between germline ends came to 11 bases. CDR1 and CDR2 (germline): MNHEY, SVGEGT. In nucleotides, the CDR3 is TGTGCCAGCAGTTACCTCCATCTACTCGAGCAGTACTTC. This codes for CASSYLHLLEQYF.

J is TRBJ2-5 and V is TRBV28, with TRBD1 matching 7 bases. V shed 7 bases, J shed 4 bases, and the junction held 12 bases outside the gene matches. CDR1 and CDR2 from the germline V gene are MDHEN and SYDVKM. This CDR3 has 15 amino acids. The CDR3 loop reads CASKGDRGPLETQYF. The CDR3 DNA is TGTGCCAGCAAGGGGGACAGAGGGCCTTTAGAGACCCAGTACTTC.

V gene TRBV5-1 combines with J gene TRBJ1-5, with 7 bases fitting TRBD1. The germline CDR1 and CDR2 sequences are SGHRS and YFSETQ. V dropped 0 bases and J dropped 7; count of bases not matched to a gene: 4. This CDR3 region has 14 residues. The CDR3 nucleotides read TGCGCCAGCAGCTTGGAGGCACAGGGGCAGCCCCAGCATTTT. Its translation is CASSLEAQGQPQHF.

This clone came up once. V and J are TRBV10-1 and TRBJ2-3; 12 bases align to TRBD1. With 8 bases clipped from V and 5 bases from J, the junction kept 8 bases outside the gene matches. CDR3 size: 15 residues. Germline V gene lookup returns CDR1 WNHNN and CDR2 SYGVQD (reference sequence). The CDR3 here is CASGEGTGGRDTQYF. CDR3 in DNA: TGCGCCAGCGGCGAAGGGACAGGGGGCAGAGATACGCAGTATTTT.

This chain connects TRBV27 to TRBJ1-4; weak D call: TRBD1 (5 bases). Germline values: CDR1 MNHEY, CDR2 SMNVEV (reference sequence). CDR3 length: 17 amino acids. Between the trimmed V and J ends, which lost 1 base and 1 base, there was a span of 13 bases. Written as DNA, the CDR3 is TGTGCCAGCAGTTTATGGGGGGAAGCAGGAACTAATGAAAAACTGTTTTTT. Its protein product is CASSLWGEAGTNEKLFF.

V gene TRBV30 combines with J gene TRBJ2-3; possible D gene TRBD2, 5 bases. The length of the CDR3 is 14 residues. Deletions cut 2 bases from V and 1 base from J, with 10 bases between. Germline V gene data show CDR1 as GTSNPN and CDR2 as SVGIG (reference sequence). The DNA for the CDR3 is TGTGCCTGGAGTATATCCGGGGGCACAGATACGCAGTATTTT. Encoded protein: CAWSISGGTDTQYF.

Turning to this clone: The junction does not match germline at one end; this may be a read error. The rearrangement links TRBV5-1 to TRBJ2-7; the D is unclear. The CDR3 is made up of 14 amino acids. Germline loops: CDR1 SGHRS, CDR2 YFSETQ. The CDR3 loop is CASSLDAQSYEQYF. The CDR3 coding sequence is TGCGCCAGCAGTTTGGACGCACAATCCTACGAGCAGTACTTC.

The chain links TRBV7-9 to TRBJ2-3, with TRBD2 as a possible D gene (6 bases). Germline values: CDR1 SEHNR, CDR2 FQNEAQ (reference sequence). With 3 bases removed from V and 4 bases from J, the gap between germline ends came to 11 bases. This CDR3 comprises 14 residues. The CDR3 is CASSFGGSADTQYF. The CDR3 coding sequence is TGTGCCAGCAGCTTTGGAGGGAGTGCAGATACGCAGTATTTT. Variable domain in full (rest from reference TRBV7-9 and TRBJ2-3): DTGVSQNPRHKITKRGQNVTFRCDPISEHNRLYWYRQTLGQGPEFLTYFQNEAQLEKSRLLSDRFSAERPKGSFSTLEIQRTEQGDSAMYLCASSFGGSADTQYFGPGTRLTVL.

The chain couples TRBV12-3 or TRBV12-4 to TRBJ2-7; D is unresolved. The V end was cut by 3 bases, the J end by 3 bases, with 9 bases between. The CDR3 loop spans 13 amino acids. In DNA form, the CDR3 reads TGTGCCAGCAGTTTTTCGGCAGGCTACGAGCAGTACTTC. Encoded protein: CASSFSAGYEQYF.

The rearrangement links TRBV19 to TRBJ1-5; weak D call: TRBD1 (5 bases). The CDR3 has 15 amino acids. The V end lost 6 bases, the J end lost 6 bases, and 18 bases lay between the germline ends. Germline V gene data show CDR1 as LNHDA and CDR2 as SQIVND (reference sequence). DNA of the CDR3: TGTGCCAGTAGAACTTCTCCCTTAGGGGCTCAGCCCCAGCATTTT. Its translation: CASRTSPLGAQPQHF. Complete variable domain (other parts from reference TRBV19 and TRBJ1-5): DGGITQSPKYLFRKEGQNVTLSCEQNLNHDAMYWYRQDPGQGLRLIYYSQIVNDFQKGDIAEGYSVSREKKESFPLTVTSAQKNPTAFYLCASRTSPLGAQPQHFGDGTRLSIL.

The gene calls are TRBV24-1 and TRBJ2-7; TRBD1 agrees at 8 bases. V lost 4 bases, J lost 5 bases, and 9 bases stayed unmatched. The CDR3 is made up of 15 amino acids. The germline V gene encodes CDR1 KGHDR and CDR2 SFDVKD. The CDR3 region is CATSDRRDRKNEQYF. DNA of the CDR3: TGTGCCACCAGTGACCGCCGGGACAGGAAAAACGAGCAGTACTTC.

The V gene is TRBV3-1 (or the pseudogene TRBV3-2), the J gene TRBJ1-6; D gene ambiguous. This CDR3 region has 13 residues. Trimming removed 10 bases from V and 7 bases from J, with 14 bases in between. Germline CDR1 LGHDT, CDR2 YNNKEL (reference sequence). The CDR3 nucleotides are TGTGCCACCCGTCGGGGTGGCAATTCACCCCTCCACTTT. Translating it yields CATRRGGNSPLHF.

The chain carries TRBV29-1 and TRBJ1-3; D might be TRBD1 (6 bases). Per germline, CDR1 SQVTM and CDR2 ANQGSEA. Trimming removed 6 bases at V and 4 bases at J, with 13 bases between. The CDR3 has 13 residues. The CDR3 is CSVADSRGNTIYF. DNA of the CDR3: TGCAGCGTCGCGGACAGTCGCGGAAACACCATATATTTT.

The rearrangement uses TRBV11-2 and TRBJ1-1; 7 bases fit TRBD1. The CDR3 runs to 15 residues. Looked up from germline, CDR1 is SGHAT and CDR2 is FQNNGV. The junction had 6 bases not matched to a gene; V was cut back by 0 bases and J by 5 bases. The CDR3 coding sequence is TGTGCCAGCAGCTTAGATACAGGGGTCCGGACTGAAGCTTTCTTT. Amino acids: CASSLDTGVRTEAFF.

In this sample, this clone turned up once. The chain couples TRBV10-3 to TRBJ1-1; the match to TRBD1 covers 10 bases. The CDR3 spans 14 residues. V lost 6 bases to trimming and J lost 5 bases; unmatched junction nucleotides: 6. Germline V gene lookup returns CDR1 ENHRY and CDR2 SYGVKD. The CDR3 protein is CAIREDRGETEAFF. The CDR3 DNA reads as TGTGCCATCAGGGAGGACAGGGGGGAAACTGAAGCTTTCTTT.

The V gene is TRBV11-3, the J gene TRBJ2-5; the D gene is possibly TRBD2 (6 bases). The length of the CDR3 is 12 residues. V was clipped by 5 bases and J by 5 bases, with 9 bases between them. The germline CDR1 and CDR2 sequences are SGHNT and YENEEA. The CDR3 DNA follows: TGTGCCAGCAGCCAGGCGGGGGAGACCCAGTACTTC. Translation gives CASSQAGETQYF.

CDR3 amino acids: CAWSPSMRGYTF. In DNA form, the CDR3 reads TGTGCCTGGAGTCCCTCAATGAGGGGCTACACCTTC. This chain links TRBV30 with TRBJ1-2; no definite D call. CDR3 length equals 12 residues. The ends were cut back, 2 bases at V and 8 bases at J, with 12 bases in the middle. From germline, CDR1 is GTSNPN and CDR2 SVGIG (reference sequence).

This clone was found once. The rearrangement joins TRBV5-4 to TRBJ2-5; no clear D. The CDR3 is 17 residues long. Trimming pared 4 bases from V and 4 bases from J, leaving 23 bases between. Germline assignment: CDR1 SGHNT and CDR2 YYREEE (reference sequence). In DNA form, the CDR3 reads TGTGCCAGCAGCCCGCCTCTTGGGCTGGGCATCGGAGAGACCCAGTACTTC. This translates into CASSPPLGLGIGETQYF.

The J gene is TRBJ2-3, the V gene TRBV9, with TRBD2 identical over 10 bases. Germline trimming cut 0 bases from V and 3 bases from J; bases unmatched to any gene: 13. The CDR3 is 19 amino acids. CDR1 is SGDLS and CDR2 is YYNGEE in the germline V gene. CDR3 coding DNA: TGTGCCAGCAGCGTAGCTGGTGGTGGTAGCGGGAGGATTACAGATACGCAGTATTTT. The encoded protein is CASSVAGGGSGRITDTQYF.

This chain uses TRBV28 with TRBJ1-5; TRBD1 might be the D (5 bases). CDR1 and CDR2 from the germline V gene are MDHEN and SYDVKM. Between the trimmed V and J ends, which lost 6 bases and 0 bases, there was a span of 12 bases. The CDR3 runs to 15 residues. For the CDR3, the DNA is TGTGCCAGCAGCTCTGGCGGGGGTAGCAATCAGCCCCAGCATTTT. The encoded protein is CASSSGGGSNQPQHF.

The chain has TRBV6-1 and TRBJ1-3; TRBD1 is a possible D gene (6 bases). This CDR3 comprises 14 residues. Trimming took 3 bases from V and 2 from J, leaving 8 bases between them. Germline CDR1 MNHNS, CDR2 SASEGT. The CDR3 nucleotides read TGTGCCAGCAGTGAGAGGACAGCTGGAAACACCATATATTTT. Translating gives CASSERTAGNTIYF.